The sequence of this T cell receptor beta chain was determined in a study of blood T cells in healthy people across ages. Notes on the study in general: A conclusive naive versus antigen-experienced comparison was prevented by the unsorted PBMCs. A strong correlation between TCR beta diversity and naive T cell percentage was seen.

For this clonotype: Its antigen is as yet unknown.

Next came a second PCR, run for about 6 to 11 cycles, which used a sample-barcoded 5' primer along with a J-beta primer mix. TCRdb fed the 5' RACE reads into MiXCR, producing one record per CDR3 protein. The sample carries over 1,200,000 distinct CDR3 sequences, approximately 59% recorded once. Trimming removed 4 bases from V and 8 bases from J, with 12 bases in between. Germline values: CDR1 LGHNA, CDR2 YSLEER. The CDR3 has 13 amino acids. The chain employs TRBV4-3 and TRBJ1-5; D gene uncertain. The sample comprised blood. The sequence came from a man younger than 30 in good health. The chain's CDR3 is CASSREPFEPQHF. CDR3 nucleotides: TGCGCCAGCAGCCGAGAACCGTTTGAGCCCCAGCATTTT.